The rows below give T cell receptor beta chains drawn from one sample of a study of cytomegalovirus exposure and HLA in healthy donors. The table came from immunoSEQ multiplex PCR; TCRdb's copy has only in-frame clones and leaves some out. The sample shows over 100,000 clones, roughly 80% of them seen only once. The material sequenced was PBMCs. All receptors derive from a male donor in good health and CMV-seropositive. Each CDR3 is given with its conserved first and last residue. A D gene is named only where the DNA matches it firmly. The listing skips clone size in some rows; elsewhere it reads once, few, many or a size class.

clone_size,j_call,v_call,d_call,cdr3_nt,cdr3_aa
once,TRBJ2-6,TRBV11-3,.,TGTGCCAGCAGCTTTAAGAGAGAAGCCTCTGGGGCCAACGTCCTGACTTTC,CASSFKREASGANVLTF
.,TRBJ1-1,TRBV6-1,TRBD1,TGTGCCAGCAGTGGGGGACAGGGCTATAAACAGAACACTGAAGCTTTCTTT,CASSGGQGYKQNTEAFF
.,TRBJ2-5,TRBV7-2,.,TGTGCCAGCAGCTTAGGACTACAGGGTGGGGAGACCCAGTACTTC,CASSLGLQGGETQYF
.,TRBJ2-7,TRBV4-2,TRBD2,TGTGCCAGCAGCCAAGACCCCGGGAGGGCCGACGAGCAGTACTTC,CASSQDPGRADEQYF
.,TRBJ1-2,TRBV6-5,TRBD1,TGTGCCAGCAGCGGACAGGGGTATGGCTACACCTTC,CASSGQGYGYTF
.,TRBJ1-5,TRBV19,TRBD1,TGTGCCAGTAGTATAGTCGGGACAGGGGGCACTCAGCCCCAGCATTTT,CASSIVGTGGTQPQHF
.,TRBJ1-3,TRBV6-6,.,TGTGCCAGCAGTTACTCCATGACGAGGACTGGAAACACCATATATTTT,CASSYSMTRTGNTIYF
.,TRBJ2-7,TRBV10-3,.,TGTGCCATCAGTCCCCTAGGTCGGGGCGAGCAGTACTTC,CAISPLGRGEQYF
.,TRBJ2-7,TRBV6-6,TRBD2,TGTGCCAGCAGTTACTCGAGCCCTAGCGGGTACTACGAGCAGTACTTC,CASSYSSPSGYYEQYF
.,TRBJ2-3,TRBV5-1,TRBD1,TGCGCCAGCAGCTTGGTGACAGGGGGGAGCACAGATACGCAGTATTTT,CASSLVTGGSTDTQYF
.,TRBJ2-7,TRBV28,.,TGTGCCAGCAGTGCAGCACCGGGACTCAGCTCCTACGAGCAGTACTTC,CASSAAPGLSSYEQYF
.,TRBJ1-5,TRBV27,.,TGTGCCAGCAGTACCCCGGCAGGTCAGCCCCAGCATTTT,CASSTPAGQPQHF
.,TRBJ2-3,TRBV9,TRBD2,TGTGCCAGCAGCGTAACGGGAGCGGGGCGCTGGGATACGCAGTATTTT,CASSVTGAGRWDTQYF
few,TRBJ2-1,TRBV27,TRBD2,TGTGCCAGCAGTTCCCGGACTAGCGGCCCCTACAATGAGCAGTTCTTC,CASSSRTSGPYNEQFF
.,TRBJ2-4,TRBV7-2,TRBD1,TGTGCCAGCAGCTTAAGTTTCGGACAGGGGAAAAACATTCAGTACTTC,CASSLSFGQGKNIQYF
.,TRBJ2-5,TRBV5-1,.,TGCGCCAGCAGCTTGGGGTACAGCCTATCCCAACATGAGACCCATTACTTC,CASSLGYSLSQHETHYF
.,TRBJ2-1,TRBV2,TRBD2,TGTGCCAGCAGTAAGGCCCTAGCGGGAGGCGGGGAGCAGTTCTTC,CASSKALAGGGEQFF
.,TRBJ2-3,TRBV19,TRBD2,TGTGCCAGTAGTATCGGACTAGCGGGAGGAGGACCTGATACGCAGTATTTT,CASSIGLAGGGPDTQYF
.,TRBJ2-1,TRBV7-8,.,TGTGCCAGCGAGCAGGGGATTTCCTACAATGAGCAGTTCTTC,CASEQGISYNEQFF
.,TRBJ2-2,TRBV18,TRBD2,TGTGCCAGCTCACCACCGGAGGGACTAGCGGGAGTTACCGGGGAGCTGTTTTTT,CASSPPEGLAGVTGELFF
.,TRBJ2-1,TRBV11-2,.,TGTGCCAGCAGCTTAGGACCGCCCCTTAGCGGAATCCGCTACAATGAGCAGTTCTTC,CASSLGPPLSGIRYNEQFF
.,TRBJ2-3,TRBV7-2,TRBD2,TGTGCCAGCAGCTCAAGTGGGACTAGCGGGATGAATACGCAGTATTTT,CASSSSGTSGMNTQYF
.,TRBJ1-3,TRBV5-1,TRBD1,TGCGCCAGCAGCTCGGGACAGCCTCTCTCTGGAAACACCATATATTTT,CASSSGQPLSGNTIYF
.,TRBJ1-5,TRBV6-5,TRBD1,TGTGCCAGCTCCAGACAGGGGGGCCATCAGCCCCAGCATTTT,CASSRQGGHQPQHF
.,TRBJ2-7,TRBV7-9,TRBD2,TGTGCCAGCAGCTTAGGAGGGGGAACTAGCGGGGGCGAGCAGTACTTC,CASSLGGGTSGGEQYF
.,TRBJ2-3,TRBV29-1,TRBD2,TGCAGCGTCGGACTAGCGGGAGATAGCGATACGCAGTATTTT,CSVGLAGDSDTQYF
.,TRBJ2-2,TRBV30,.,TGTGCCTGGAGTGCCGGGAGCGGGGAGCTGTTTTTT,CAWSAGSGELFF
.,TRBJ1-1,TRBV7-6,TRBD1,TGTGCCAGCAGCTTAGAAGAGGGGACAGGAAGGGCTTTCTTT,CASSLEEGTGRAFF
.,TRBJ2-4,TRBV19,TRBD2,TGTGCCAGTAGTATCGGGACTAGCCCCACCAAAAACAGTCAGTACTTC,CASSIGTSPTKNSQYF
.,TRBJ2-7,TRBV29-1,TRBD1,TGCAGCGTTGGGGACAGGGTCTACGAGCAGTACTTC,CSVGDRVYEQYF
.,TRBJ1-5,TRBV28,.,TGTGTCTCGGGCGGGGGCTTGGATCAGCCCCAGCATTTT,CVSGGGLDQPQHF
.,TRBJ1-2,TRBV7-9,.,TGTGCCAGCAGCGGGCTTGACAACGAGTACCATGGCTACACCTTC,CASSGLDNEYHGYTF
.,TRBJ1-2,TRBV4-1,.,TGCGCCAGCAGCCAAGATCGCGGCAACTATGGCTACACCTTC,CASSQDRGNYGYTF
.,TRBJ2-7,TRBV5-5,TRBD2,TGTGCCAGCAGCTTGGGTGGGCTAGCGGGAGCCTACGAGCAGTACTTC,CASSLGGLAGAYEQYF
.,TRBJ2-2,TRBV5-1,TRBD2,TGCGCCAGCAGCTTGGGGGTAACTAGCGGGAAACACACCGGGGAGCTGTTTTTT,CASSLGVTSGKHTGELFF
few,TRBJ2-7,TRBV7-9,.,TGTTCCAGCAGCTCCCGACAGTACTCCTACGAGCAGTACTTC,CSSSSRQYSYEQYF
.,TRBJ2-1,TRBV12-5,TRBD1,TGTGCTAGTCGGACAGGGGCCTACAATGAGCAGTTCTTC,CASRTGAYNEQFF